This T cell receptor (beta chain) derives from a study of CD8 T cells in ankylosing spondylitis. The V gene end was trimmed by 0 bases and the J gene end by 3 bases; junction bases not matched to a gene: 2. CDR1 is SGHVS and CDR2 is FQNEAQ in the germline V gene. CDR3 length equals 15 residues. Construction of TCR beta libraries was performed using quantitative 5'-RACE with molecular barcodes. One entry per CDR3 protein, called by TCRdb with MiXCR from the 5' RACE reads. The data show roughly 350,000 distinct CDR3 sequences, 6.5% to 10% seen once. Study conclusions and caveats: Seven to nine highly homologous variants made up a TCR beta motif, and this motif appeared characteristic of ankylosing spondylitis blood.

Regarding this clonotype: Its antigen is not known.

The sample taken for sequencing was blood, either unsorted or a sorted T cell fraction (not recorded which). The origin of this receptor is a male donor with ankylosing spondylitis. The chain links TRBV7-8 to TRBJ2-1; 7 bases line up with TRBD2. The CDR3 DNA follows: TGTGCCAGCAGCTTAGCGCGGGGGAACTACAATGAGCAGTTCTTC. Its protein product is CASSLARGNYNEQFF.